The 17 T cell receptor beta chains in this list originate from one sample, sequenced in a study of blood T cell repertoires in COVID-19. TCRdb keeps only in-frame clones here, not all; method: immunoSEQ multiplex PCR. The table has 290,000 or so clones, over 75% seen once. The specimen sequenced was PBMCs or T cells enriched from blood (not recorded which). These receptors were collected from a woman in her 30s who had recovered from COVID-19.

The rearrangement uses TRBV27 and TRBJ2-5; D is perhaps TRBD2 (6 bases). The CDR3 spans 14 residues. Germline V gives CDR1 MNHEY, CDR2 SMNVEV (reference sequence). V shed 5 bases and J shed 2 bases, with 12 bases lying between them. The CDR3 region has the DNA TGTGCCAGCAGTCGGGGGTTTCTGCAAGAGACCCAGTACTTC. It is translated as CASSRGFLQETQYF.

Here the CDR3 reads CASSLSTGVAQETQYF. For the CDR3, the DNA is TGCGCCAGCAGCTTGTCGACGGGAGTCGCCCAAGAGACCCAGTACTTC. The V call is TRBV5-1, the J call TRBJ2-5; D perhaps matches TRBD2 (6 bases). The germline V and J ends were trimmed by 1 base and 1 base, with 14 bases remaining between them. CDR1 and CDR2 (germline): SGHRS, YFSETQ. CDR3 length equals 16 residues.

The CDR3 spells CASSLQGQYEQYF. CDR3 in DNA: TGTGCCAGCAGTTTGCAGGGACAGTACGAGCAGTACTTC. The gene calls are TRBV28 and TRBJ2-7; TRBD1 matches at 7 bases. The germline V gene has CDR1 MDHEN and CDR2 SYDVKM. This CDR3 contains 13 residues. The ends lost 3 bases at V and 4 bases at J; junction bases unmatched: 3. Based on the CDR3 plus reference TRBV28 and TRBJ2-7, the full variable domain is DVKVTQSSRYLVKRTGEKVFLECVQDMDHENMFWYRQDPGLGLRLIYFSYDVKMKEKGDIPEGYSVSREKKERFSLILESASTNQTSMYLCASSLQGQYEQYFGPGTRLTVT.

The V call is TRBV27, the J call TRBJ2-1, with 12 bases aligning to TRBD2. CDR1 is MNHEY and CDR2 is SMNVEV in the germline V gene (reference sequence). With 3 bases clipped from V and 8 bases from J, the junction kept 11 bases outside the gene matches. The CDR3 is made up of 17 amino acids. The CDR3 DNA follows: TGTGCCAGCAGTTTTTTAACTAGCGGGAGGACATCCCATGAGCAGTTCTTC. Translation: CASSFLTSGRTSHEQFF.

The CDR3 coding sequence is TGTGCCAGCAGCTCCTCAGGGGTCTACACCTTC. It encodes CASSSSGVYTF. The gene calls are TRBV7-9 and TRBJ1-2; D is possibly TRBD1 (6 bases). Between the trimmed V and J ends, which lost 4 bases and 10 bases, there was a span of 10 bases. The CDR3 runs 11 residues. Germline lookup yields CDR1 SEHNR and CDR2 FQNEAQ (reference sequence). Full variable domain (outside the CDR3, taken from reference TRBV7-9 and TRBJ1-2): DTGVSQNPRHKITKRGQNVTFRCDPISEHNRLYWYRQTLGQGPEFLTYFQNEAQLEKSRLLSDRFSAERPKGSFSTLEIQRTEQGDSAMYLCASSSSGVYTFGSGTRLTVV.

The V and J genes are TRBV9 and TRBJ2-5, with 11 bases fitting TRBD2. Germline CDR1 and CDR2: SGDLS and YYNGEE. CDR3 length: 16 residues. The J segment lost 5 bases and the V segment lost 3 bases, leaving 9 bases of the junction unmatched. CDR3 region: CASSGTSGSFSETQYF. Written as DNA, the CDR3 is TGTGCCAGCAGCGGAACTAGCGGGAGTTTTTCCGAGACCCAGTACTTC.

The V gene is TRBV6-2 or TRBV6-3, the J gene TRBJ1-2; 10 bases line up with TRBD1. Germline V gives CDR1 MNHEY, CDR2 SVGEGT. The CDR3 length is 14 residues. The J segment lost 8 bases and the V segment lost 3 bases, leaving 6 bases of the junction unmatched. The CDR3 here is CASSYGQGVRGYTF. The DNA for the CDR3 is TGTGCCAGCAGTTATGGACAGGGGGTACGAGGCTACACCTTC.

Here the CDR3 DNA reads TGTGCCAGCAGCACCGGACTAGCGGCGCGTACCGGGGAGCTGTTTTTT. It encodes CASSTGLAARTGELFF. The J gene is TRBJ2-2, the V gene TRBV11-2; 10 nucleotides agree with TRBD2. The germline CDR1 and CDR2 sequences are SGHAT and FQNNGV. The CDR3 has 16 residues. The J segment lost 5 bases and the V segment lost 5 bases, leaving 8 bases of the junction unmatched. Complete variable domain (other parts from reference TRBV11-2 and TRBJ2-2): EAGVAQSPRYKIIEKRQSVAFWCNPISGHATLYWYQQILGQGPKLLIQFQNNGVVDDSQLPKDRFSAERLKGVDSTLKIQPAKLEDSAVYLCASSTGLAARTGELFFGEGSRLTVL.

This clone has more than one count but fewer than ten. V and J are TRBV5-1 and TRBJ1-6; 8 nucleotides line up with TRBD1. The CDR3 loop spans 14 amino acids. V lost 3 bases and J lost 7; bases outside the gene matches: 3. CDR1 is SGHRS and CDR2 is YFSETQ in the germline V gene. The CDR3 is CASSSTGGNSPLHF. CDR3 nucleotides: TGCGCCAGCAGCTCTACAGGGGGGAATTCACCCCTCCACTTT.

This rearrangement joins TRBV24-1 to TRBJ1-5; TRBD1 matches at 8 bases. There are 14 residues in the CDR3. The V gene end was trimmed by 6 bases and the J gene end by 3 bases; junction bases not matched to a gene: 3. Per germline, CDR1 KGHDR and CDR2 SFDVKD. CDR3 in amino acids: CATSPGGSNQPQHF. CDR3 nucleotide sequence: TGTGCCACCAGTCCAGGGGGCTCCAATCAGCCCCAGCATTTT.

J is TRBJ2-7 and V is TRBV20-1; 7 bases are a match to TRBD2. J lost 6 bases, V lost 6 bases, and 5 bases had no gene match. The CDR3 has 11 residues. Germline V gene sequence: CDR1 DFQATT, CDR2 SNEGSKA (reference sequence). The CDR3 sequence is CSARAGPEQYF. CDR3 bases: TGCAGTGCGCGAGCGGGGCCCGAGCAGTACTTC.

The rearrangement joins TRBV21-1 to TRBJ2-1; the DNA was not compared with TRBD1, the D call given in the table. TRBV21-1 is termed a pseudogene. The CDR3 extends over 10 amino acids. The CDR3 DNA is TGTGCCAGCCAGGTCTGGGAGCAGTTCTTC. It is translated as CASQVWEQFF.

V is TRBV28 and J is TRBJ2-7, with TRBD2 matching over 9 bases. The germline V gene encodes CDR1 MDHEN and CDR2 SYDVKM. The J segment lost 6 bases and the V segment lost 4 bases, leaving 13 bases of the junction unmatched. CDR3 length: 16 residues. CDR3 protein: CASSYPRGLANSEQYF. The CDR3 DNA sequence: TGTGCCAGCAGTTACCCCCGGGGACTAGCAAATAGCGAGCAGTACTTC.

The chain links TRBV4-1 to TRBJ2-7; no clear D. V lost 1 base and J lost 3, with 7 bases in between. The CDR3 length is 13 residues. Looked up from germline, CDR1 is MGHRA and CDR2 is YSYEKL. CDR3 DNA sequence: TGCGCCAGCAGCCAAGGGTCCGGCTACGAGCAGTACTTC. This sequence encodes CASSQGSGYEQYF.

The rearrangement joins TRBV27 to TRBJ2-1; 9 bases fit TRBD2. The junction had 11 bases not matched to a gene; V was cut back by 2 bases and J by 0 bases. CDR1 is MNHEY and CDR2 is SMNVEV in the germline V gene (reference sequence). This CDR3 spans 19 amino acids. This CDR3 reads CASSLVGLAKVSSYNEQFF. The CDR3 DNA is TGTGCCAGCAGTTTAGTAGGACTAGCGAAAGTAAGCTCCTACAATGAGCAGTTCTTC.

The V gene is TRBV19, the J gene TRBJ2-1; TRBD2 agrees at 11 bases. Trimming at V came to 10 bases and at J to 7 bases, leaving 12 bases not matched to a gene. The CDR3 has 15 residues. The germline V gene encodes CDR1 LNHDA and CDR2 SQIVND (reference sequence). CDR3 coding DNA: TGTGCCACCTTACTAGCGGGAGTCAGGGGGAATGAGCAGTTCTTC. Amino acids: CATLLAGVRGNEQFF.

With respect to this clone: The sample has other DNA sequences that encode this CDR3 too. DNA of the CDR3: TGTGCCAGTAGTCTCGGGGGGAACTATGGCTACACCTTC. Translating it yields CASSLGGNYGYTF. The V gene is TRBV19, the J gene TRBJ1-2; D might be TRBD1 (5 bases). Germline values: CDR1 LNHDA, CDR2 SQIVND (reference sequence). The CDR3 totals 13 residues. V dropped 5 bases and J dropped 2 bases, with 9 bases sitting between them.